Listed here are 4 T cell receptor beta chains from one sample, sequenced in a study of blood T cell repertoires in COVID-19. TCRdb's copy holds only in-frame clones and misses some; the assay was immunoSEQ multiplex PCR. Found here are some 500,000 clones, roughly 88% of them singletons; the top ten hold approximately 1.8%. The sample consisted of PBMCs or T cells enriched from blood (not recorded which). The source of these receptors is a middle-aged woman who had recovered from COVID-19.

This clone was picked up one time. This chain joins TRBV18 and TRBJ1-1; D not certain. The CDR3 has 14 residues. Germline V gene sequence: CDR1 KGHSH, CDR2 LQKENI. Trimming took off 2 bases at V and 3 bases at J, with 10 bases between the two ends. CDR3 residues: CASSPGSEYTEAFF. In DNA form, the CDR3 reads TGTGCCAGCTCACCAGGGTCGGAGTACACTGAAGCTTTCTTT.

This chain connects TRBV19 to TRBJ2-7; 11 nucleotides align to TRBD2. The CDR3 extends over 18 amino acids. The germline gives CDR1 LNHDA, CDR2 SQIVND (reference sequence). Germline trimming cut 1 base from V and 1 base from J; bases unmatched to any gene: 9. As DNA, the CDR3 is TGTGCCAGTAGTATAGTGAGGACTAGCGGGCTTCGTTCCTACGAGCAGTACTTC. Its translation: CASSIVRTSGLRSYEQYF.

The chain is built from TRBV11-2 and TRBJ2-5; no definite D call. V lost 1 base and J lost 0, with 9 bases in between. Germline V gene lookup returns CDR1 SGHAT and CDR2 FQNNGV. The CDR3 spans 15 residues. The CDR3, as DNA: TGTGCCAGCAGCTTAGCCCGTTCGTACCAAGAGACCCAGTACTTC. This codes for CASSLARSYQETQYF.

V is TRBV5-4 and J is TRBJ2-2; 11 nucleotides align to TRBD2. Germline loops: CDR1 SGHNT, CDR2 YYREEE (reference sequence). The V and J ends lost 4 bases and 1 base, in that order; junction bases with no gene match: 3. The CDR3 loop spans 16 amino acids. CDR3 in amino acids: CASSQGLAENTGELFF. CDR3 sequence (DNA): TGTGCCAGCAGCCAGGGACTAGCGGAGAACACCGGGGAGCTGTTTTTT.